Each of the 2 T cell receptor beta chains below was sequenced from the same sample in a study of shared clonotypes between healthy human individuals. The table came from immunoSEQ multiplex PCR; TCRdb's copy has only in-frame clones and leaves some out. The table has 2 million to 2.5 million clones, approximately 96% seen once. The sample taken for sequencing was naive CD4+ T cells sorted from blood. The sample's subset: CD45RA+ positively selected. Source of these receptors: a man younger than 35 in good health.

The CDR3 sequence: CASSQDHIILSGNTIYF. DNA of the CDR3: TGCGCCAGCAGCCAAGATCACATAATTCTCTCTGGAAACACCATATATTTT. J is TRBJ1-3 and V is TRBV4-3, with D uncertain. This CDR3 comprises 17 residues. The V end lost 0 bases, the J end lost 0 bases, and 12 bases lay between the germline ends. Germline V CDR1 and CDR2: LGHNA, YSLEER.

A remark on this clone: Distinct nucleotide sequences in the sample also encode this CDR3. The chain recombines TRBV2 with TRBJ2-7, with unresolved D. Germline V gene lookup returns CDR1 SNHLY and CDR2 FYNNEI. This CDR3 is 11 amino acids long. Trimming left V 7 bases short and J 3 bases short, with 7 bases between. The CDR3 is CASTLNYEQYF. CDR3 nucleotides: TGTGCCAGCACCCTCAACTACGAGCAGTACTTC. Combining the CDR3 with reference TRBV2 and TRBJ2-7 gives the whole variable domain EPEVTQTPSHQVTQMGQEVILRCVPISNHLYFYWYRQILGQKVEFLVSFYNNEISEKSEIFDDQFSVERPDGSNFTLKIRSTKLEDSAMYFCASTLNYEQYFGPGTRLTVT.